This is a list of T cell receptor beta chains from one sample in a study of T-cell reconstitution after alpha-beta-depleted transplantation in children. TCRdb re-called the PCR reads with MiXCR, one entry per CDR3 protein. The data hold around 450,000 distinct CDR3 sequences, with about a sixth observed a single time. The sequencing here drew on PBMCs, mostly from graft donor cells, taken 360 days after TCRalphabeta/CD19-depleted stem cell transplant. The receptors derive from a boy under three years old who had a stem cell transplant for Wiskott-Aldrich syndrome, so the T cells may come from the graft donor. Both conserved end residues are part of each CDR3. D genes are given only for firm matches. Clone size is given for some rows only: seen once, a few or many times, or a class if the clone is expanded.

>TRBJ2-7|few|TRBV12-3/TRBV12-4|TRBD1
TGTGCCAGCAGTTTAAAGGGACAGGGTTACGACGAGCAGTACTTC
CASSLKGQGYDEQYF
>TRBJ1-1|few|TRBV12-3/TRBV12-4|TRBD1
TGTGCCAGCAGTAGGACAGGGGGGTTGAACACTGAAGCTTTCTTT
CASSRTGGLNTEAFF
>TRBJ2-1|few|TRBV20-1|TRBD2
TGCAGTGCGAATCCGGGACTAGCGGGAGGTGAGCAGTTCTTC
CSANPGLAGGEQFF
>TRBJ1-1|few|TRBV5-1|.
TGCGCCAGCAGCTTTCGTCCGTACACTGAAGCTTTCTTT
CASSFRPYTEAFF
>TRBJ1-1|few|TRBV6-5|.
TGTGCCAGCAGTTACGCTCCCATTAACACTGAAGCTTTCTTT
CASSYAPINTEAFF
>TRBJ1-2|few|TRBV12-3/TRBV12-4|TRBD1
TGTGCCAGCACCAGGGGGGGACAGGGGAACTATGGCTACACCTTC
CASTRGGQGNYGYTF
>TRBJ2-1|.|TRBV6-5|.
TGTGCCAGCAGTTCCGGCGGGAAAGGAAACAATGAGCAGTTCTTC
CASSSGGKGNNEQFF
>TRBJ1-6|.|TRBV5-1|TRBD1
TGCGCCAGCAGCCCGAGACAGGGGTCACCCCTCCACTTT
CASSPRQGSPLHF
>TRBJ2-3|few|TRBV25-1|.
TGTGCCAGCAGTGGCCCGACAGGATCGTATACAGATACGCAGTATTTT
CASSGPTGSYTDTQYF
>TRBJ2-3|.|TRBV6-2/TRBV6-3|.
TGTGCCAGCAGTGCGCCACTTACGCAGTATTTT
CASSAPLTQYF
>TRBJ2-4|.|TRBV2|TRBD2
TGTGCCAGCACGGGTGGCCCTAGCGGGGGGGCCTCAGCCAAAAACATTCAGTACTTC
CASTGGPSGGASAKNIQYF
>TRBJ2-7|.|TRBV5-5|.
TGTGCCAGCAGCTTGGTCATCCGGTCCTACGAGCAGTACTTC
CASSLVIRSYEQYF
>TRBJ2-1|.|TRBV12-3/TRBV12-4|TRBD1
TGTGCCAGCAGTTTAGGGACAGGGGGCGGTTACAATGAGCAGTTCTTC
CASSLGTGGGYNEQFF
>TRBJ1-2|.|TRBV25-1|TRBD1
TGTGCCAGCAGTGATCCCCAACAGGGGGCAAGATATGGCTACACCTTC
CASSDPQQGARYGYTF
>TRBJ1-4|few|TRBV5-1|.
TGCGCCAGCAGCCGAGGGGCCACGACAACTAATGAAAAACTGTTTTTT
CASSRGATTTNEKLFF
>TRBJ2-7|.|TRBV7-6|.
TGTGCCAGCAGCTTAGTAGGCAACCGCGCCTACGAGCAGTACTTC
CASSLVGNRAYEQYF
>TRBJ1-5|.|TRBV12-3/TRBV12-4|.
TGTGCCAGCAGTTTAGCGCTCGGGGGCAATCAGCCCCAGCATTTT
CASSLALGGNQPQHF
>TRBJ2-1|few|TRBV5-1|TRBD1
TGCGCCAGCAGCATCCGGGACAGACAAAGGACCTACAATGAGCAGTTCTTC
CASSIRDRQRTYNEQFF
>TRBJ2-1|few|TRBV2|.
TGTGCCAGCAGACCCGAGGTTGAGCAGTTCTTC
CASRPEVEQFF
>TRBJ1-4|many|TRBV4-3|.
TGCGCCAGCAGCCGGAGCCCCGGACAGATTAATGAAAAACTGTTTTTT
CASSRSPGQINEKLFF
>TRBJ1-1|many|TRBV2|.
TGTGCCAGCAGGCTACTCACTGAAGCTTTCTTT
CASRLLTEAFF
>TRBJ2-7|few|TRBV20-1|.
TGCAGTGCTCACGGACTGCAGCCGAAGGAGCAGTACTTC
CSAHGLQPKEQYF
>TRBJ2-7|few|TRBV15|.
TGTGCCACCAGCAGAGATTGGGCCGGAGCCCGGGACGAGCAGTACTTC
CATSRDWAGARDEQYF
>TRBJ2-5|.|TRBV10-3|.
TGTGCCATCAGTGAGTCGCGGGTACCGCCGTACCAAGAGACCCAGTACTTC
CAISESRVPPYQETQYF
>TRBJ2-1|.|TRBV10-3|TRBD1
TGTGCCATCAGTGACGGGCATTACAGGGGGCCGACCTACAATGAGCAGTTCTTC
CAISDGHYRGPTYNEQFF
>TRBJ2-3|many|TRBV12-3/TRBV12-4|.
TGTGCCAGCAGTCCCCAGCGGGCAGATACGCAGTATTTT
CASSPQRADTQYF
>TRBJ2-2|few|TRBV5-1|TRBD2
TGCGCCAGCAGCTGGGGACTAGCGGGGGGGACGAACACCGGGGAGCTGTTTTTT
CASSWGLAGGTNTGELFF
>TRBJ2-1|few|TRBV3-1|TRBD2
TGTGCCAGCAGCCAAGGCGAACCCGGGACTAGACTCAATGAGCAGTTCTTC
CASSQGEPGTRLNEQFF
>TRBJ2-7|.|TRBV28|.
TGTGCCAGCAGTTTGTGGCTCCTACGCGGCGAGCAGTACTTC
CASSLWLLRGEQYF
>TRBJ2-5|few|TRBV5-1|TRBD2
TGCGCCAGCAGCTTGGACGGACTAGCGGGGGGGTCATGGCTGCGGGAGACCCAGTACTTC
CASSLDGLAGGSWLRETQYF
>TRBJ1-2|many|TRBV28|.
TGTGCCAGCAGTAGGGCCTTCTATGGCTACACCTTC
CASSRAFYGYTF
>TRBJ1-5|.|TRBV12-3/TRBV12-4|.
TGTGCCAGCAGTTCTTCACTGAGCAATCAGCCCCAGCATTTT
CASSSSLSNQPQHF
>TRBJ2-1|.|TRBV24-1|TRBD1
TGTGCCACCGCCTACCGGGACAGGGACTCCTACAATGAGCAGTTCTTC
CATAYRDRDSYNEQFF
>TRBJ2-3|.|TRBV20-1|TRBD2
TGCAGTGCTCCGCGGGGGTCCGAAGATACGCAGTATTTT
CSAPRGSEDTQYF
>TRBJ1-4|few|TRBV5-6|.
TGTGCCAGCAGCTTCCAGAGGGCGCTTGGTGAAAAACTGTTTTTT
CASSFQRALGEKLFF
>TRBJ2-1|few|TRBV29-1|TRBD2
TGCAGCGTTGAACCGGGACTAGCGGGACGCAATGAGCAGTTCTTC
CSVEPGLAGRNEQFF
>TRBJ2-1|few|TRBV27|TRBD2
TGTGCCAGCAGTTTATATCTAGGCGGGAGGGCCGATGAGCAGTTCTTC
CASSLYLGGRADEQFF
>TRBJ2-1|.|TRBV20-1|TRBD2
TGCAGTGCTAGAGATCTAGCGGGAGCGAGATGGGATGAGCAGTTCTTC
CSARDLAGARWDEQFF
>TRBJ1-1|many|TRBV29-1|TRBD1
TGCAGCGTTGCGGGACAGATGAACACTGAAGCTTTCTTT
CSVAGQMNTEAFF
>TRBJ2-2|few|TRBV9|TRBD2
TGTGCCAGCAGCGTGGCTAGCGGGACGAACACCGGGGAGCTGTTTTTT
CASSVASGTNTGELFF
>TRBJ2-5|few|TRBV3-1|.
TGTGCCAGCAGCCAATGGGGCGGGATGGGGGCGACCCAGTACTTC
CASSQWGGMGATQYF
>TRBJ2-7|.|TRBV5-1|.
TGCGCCAGCAGCTTGGTCTTTGCCAGCTCCTACGAGCAGTACTTC
CASSLVFASSYEQYF
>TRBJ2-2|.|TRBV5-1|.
TGCGCCAGCAGCCTCTGGGGTGGACGGGACACCGGGGAGCTGTTTTTT
CASSLWGGRDTGELFF
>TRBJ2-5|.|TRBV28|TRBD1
TGTGCCAGCAGTTACCGGGACAGGGTAGAGACCCAGTACTTC
CASSYRDRVETQYF
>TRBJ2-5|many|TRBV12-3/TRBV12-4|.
TGCGCCAGCAGCCCCTCCAGAGAGACCCAGTACTTC
CASSPSRETQYF
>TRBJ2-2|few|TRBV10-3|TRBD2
TGTGCCATCAGACTCACAGCGGGAGTGGGGGAGCTGTTTTTT
CAIRLTAGVGELFF
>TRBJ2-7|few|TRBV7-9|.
TGTGCCAGCAGCTTGAGTTCCGGCGCTACGAGCTCCTACGAGCAGTACTTC
CASSLSSGATSSYEQYF
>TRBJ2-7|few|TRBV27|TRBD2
TGTGCCAGCAGTTCCCCCGGACTAGCGGGGGGCTACGAGCAGTACTTC
CASSSPGLAGGYEQYF
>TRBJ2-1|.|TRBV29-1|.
TGCAGCGTTGAGAGGCCATACAATGAGCAGTTCTTC
CSVERPYNEQFF
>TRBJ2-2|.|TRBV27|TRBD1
TGTGCCAGCAGTTTATCGACCCCGGGACAGGTGGTCGGGGAGCTGTTTTTT
CASSLSTPGQVVGELFF
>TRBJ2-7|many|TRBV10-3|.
TGTGCCATCAGTGCGTCCTGGGTCCCGAGCTACTTC
CAISASWVPSYF
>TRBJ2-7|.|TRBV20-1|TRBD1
TGCAGTGCTGGACAGGGGAACTACGAGCAGTACTTC
CSAGQGNYEQYF
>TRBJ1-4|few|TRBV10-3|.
TGTGCCATCAGTGATCCGGGGGCTGATGAAAAACTGTTTTTT
CAISDPGADEKLFF
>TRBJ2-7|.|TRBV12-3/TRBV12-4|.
TGTGCCAGCAGTTTACGGGCGGGACCTTCCACCTACGAGCAGTACTTC
CASSLRAGPSTYEQYF
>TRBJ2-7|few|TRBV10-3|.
TGTGCCACCCTGAGAGGGACTGAAGTCTACGAGCAGTACTTC
CATLRGTEVYEQYF
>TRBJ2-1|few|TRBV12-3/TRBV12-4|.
TGTGCCAGCAGTTTGGGGGCCCTCAGCTCCTACAATGAGCAGTTCTTC
CASSLGALSSYNEQFF
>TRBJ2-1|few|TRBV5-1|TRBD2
TGCGCCAGCAGCTTGGTAGGGACTACCTACAATGAGCAGTTCTTC
CASSLVGTTYNEQFF
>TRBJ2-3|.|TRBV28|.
TGTGCCAGCAGGCCGAACCCCACAGATACGCAGTATTTT
CASRPNPTDTQYF
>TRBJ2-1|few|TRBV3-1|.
TGTGCCAGCAGCCAACGCCATGCGGTTGCGGTCTTATACAATGAGCAGTTCTTC
CASSQRHAVAVLYNEQFF